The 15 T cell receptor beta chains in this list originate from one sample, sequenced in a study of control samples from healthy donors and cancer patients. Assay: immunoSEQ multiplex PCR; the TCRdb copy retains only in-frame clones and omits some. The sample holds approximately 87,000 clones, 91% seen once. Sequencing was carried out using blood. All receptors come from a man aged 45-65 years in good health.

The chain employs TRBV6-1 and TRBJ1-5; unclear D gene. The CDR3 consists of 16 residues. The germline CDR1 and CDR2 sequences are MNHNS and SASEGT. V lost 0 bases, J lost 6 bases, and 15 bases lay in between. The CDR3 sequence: CASSEASPTVGQPQHF. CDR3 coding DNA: TGTGCCAGCAGTGAAGCGAGTCCGACCGTTGGTCAGCCCCAGCATTTT.

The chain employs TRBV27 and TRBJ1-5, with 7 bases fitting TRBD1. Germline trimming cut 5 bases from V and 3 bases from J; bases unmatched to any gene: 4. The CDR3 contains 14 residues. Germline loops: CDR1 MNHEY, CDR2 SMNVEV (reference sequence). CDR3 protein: CASSPTGDNQPQHF. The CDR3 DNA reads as TGTGCCAGCAGTCCCACAGGGGACAATCAGCCCCAGCATTTT.

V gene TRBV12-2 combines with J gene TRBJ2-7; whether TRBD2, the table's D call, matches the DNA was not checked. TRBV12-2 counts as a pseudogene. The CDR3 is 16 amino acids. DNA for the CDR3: TGTGCAAGTCGCTTAGATTGGAGGGGAATCCTCCACGAGCAGTACTTC. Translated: CASRLDWRGILHEQYF.

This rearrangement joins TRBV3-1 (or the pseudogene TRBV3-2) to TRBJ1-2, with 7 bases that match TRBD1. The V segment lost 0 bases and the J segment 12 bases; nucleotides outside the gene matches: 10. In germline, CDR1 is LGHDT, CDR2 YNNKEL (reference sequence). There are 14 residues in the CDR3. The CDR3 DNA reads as TGTGCCAGCAGCCAAGATTTAAGGGGGCGCGTTCACACCTTC. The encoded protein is CASSQDLRGRVHTF.

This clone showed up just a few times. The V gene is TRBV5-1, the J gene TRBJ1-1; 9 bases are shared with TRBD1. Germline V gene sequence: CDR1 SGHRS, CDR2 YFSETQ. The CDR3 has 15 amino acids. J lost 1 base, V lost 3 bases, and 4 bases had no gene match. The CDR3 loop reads CASSYRGRENTEAFF. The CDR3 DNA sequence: TGCGCCAGCAGCTACAGGGGGCGTGAGAACACTGAAGCTTTCTTT.

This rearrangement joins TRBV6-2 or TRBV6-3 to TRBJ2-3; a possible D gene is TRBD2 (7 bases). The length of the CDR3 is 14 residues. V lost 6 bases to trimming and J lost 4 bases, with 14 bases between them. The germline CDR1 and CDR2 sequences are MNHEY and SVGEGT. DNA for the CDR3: TGTGCCAGCAGCTCAGTAGGGGGGGCAGATACGCAGTATTTT. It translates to CASSSVGGADTQYF.

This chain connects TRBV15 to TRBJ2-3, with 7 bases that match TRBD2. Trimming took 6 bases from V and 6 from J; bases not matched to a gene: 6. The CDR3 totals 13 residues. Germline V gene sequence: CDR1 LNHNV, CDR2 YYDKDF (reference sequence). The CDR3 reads CATSIPSGDTQYF. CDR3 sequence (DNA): TGTGCCACCAGTATACCTAGCGGCGATACGCAGTATTTT. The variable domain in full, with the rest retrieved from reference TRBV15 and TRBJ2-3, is DAMVIQNPRYQVTQFGKPVTLSCSQTLNHNVMYWYQQKSSQAPKLLFHYYDKDFNNEADTPDNFQSRRPNTSFCFLDIRSPGLGDTAMYLCATSIPSGDTQYFGPGTRLTVL.

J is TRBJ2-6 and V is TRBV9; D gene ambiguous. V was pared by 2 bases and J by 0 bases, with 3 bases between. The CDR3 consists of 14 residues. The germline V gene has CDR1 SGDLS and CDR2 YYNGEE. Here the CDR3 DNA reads TGTGCCAGCAGCGTGAGCTCTGGGGCCAACGTCCTGACTTTC. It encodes CASSVSSGANVLTF.

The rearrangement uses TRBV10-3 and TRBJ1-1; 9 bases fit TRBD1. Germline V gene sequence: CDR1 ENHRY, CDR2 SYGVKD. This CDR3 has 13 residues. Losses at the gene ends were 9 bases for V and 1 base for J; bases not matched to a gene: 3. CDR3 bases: TGTGCCATAAGGGACAGGGCGAACACTGAAGCTTTCTTT. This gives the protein CAIRDRANTEAFF.

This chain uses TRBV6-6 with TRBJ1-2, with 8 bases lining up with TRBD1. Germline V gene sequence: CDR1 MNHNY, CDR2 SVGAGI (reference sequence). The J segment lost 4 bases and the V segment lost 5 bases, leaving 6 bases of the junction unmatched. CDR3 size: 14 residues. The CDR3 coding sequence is TGTGCCAGCAGTAGGACAGGGATGGGCTATGGCTACACCTTC. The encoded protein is CASSRTGMGYGYTF.

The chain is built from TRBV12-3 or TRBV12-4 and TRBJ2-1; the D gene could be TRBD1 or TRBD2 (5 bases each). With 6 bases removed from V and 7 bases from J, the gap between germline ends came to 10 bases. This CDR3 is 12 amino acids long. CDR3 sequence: CASRLGGNEQFF. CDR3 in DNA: TGTGCCAGCAGACTTGGGGGAAATGAGCAGTTCTTC.

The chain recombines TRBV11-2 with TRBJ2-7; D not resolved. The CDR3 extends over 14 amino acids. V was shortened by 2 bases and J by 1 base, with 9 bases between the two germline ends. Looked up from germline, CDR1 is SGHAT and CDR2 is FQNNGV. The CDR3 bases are TGTGCCAGCAGCTTACAAAGCACGTCCTACGAGCAGTACTTC. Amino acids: CASSLQSTSYEQYF. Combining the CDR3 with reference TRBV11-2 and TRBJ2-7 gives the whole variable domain EAGVAQSPRYKIIEKRQSVAFWCNPISGHATLYWYQQILGQGPKLLIQFQNNGVVDDSQLPKDRFSAERLKGVDSTLKIQPAKLEDSAVYLCASSLQSTSYEQYFGPGTRLTVT.

In nucleotides, the CDR3 is TGTGCCAAAAAACAATGGAGTCACCCAGGTTCCTACGAGCAGTACTTC. It is translated as CAKKQWSHPGSYEQYF. This chain uses TRBV19 with TRBJ2-7; no clear D. The V end was cut by 10 bases, the J end by 1 base, with 23 bases between. Germline values: CDR1 LNHDA, CDR2 SQIVND (reference sequence). CDR3 length equals 16 residues.

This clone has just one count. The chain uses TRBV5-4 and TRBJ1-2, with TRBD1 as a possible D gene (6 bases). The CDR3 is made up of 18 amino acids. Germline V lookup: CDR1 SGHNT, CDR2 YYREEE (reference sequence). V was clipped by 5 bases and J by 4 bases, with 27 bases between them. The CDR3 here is CASSSRTVPLGGGYGYTF. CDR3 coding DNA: TGTGCCAGCAGTTCTCGAACGGTCCCTTTAGGGGGGGGCTATGGCTACACCTTC.

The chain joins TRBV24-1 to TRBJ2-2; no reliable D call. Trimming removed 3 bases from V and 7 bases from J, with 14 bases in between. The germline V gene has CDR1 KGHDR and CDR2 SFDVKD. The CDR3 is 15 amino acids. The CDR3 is CATSDPGGKVGELFF. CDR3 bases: TGTGCCACCAGTGATCCCGGCGGCAAAGTCGGGGAGCTGTTTTTT.